Below are 7 T cell receptor beta chains sequenced from a single sample in a study of T cell changes during pregnancy in multiple sclerosis. Assay: immunoSEQ multiplex PCR; the TCRdb copy retains only in-frame clones and omits some. The sample holds fewer than 65,000 clones, roughly nine tenths seen once. Sample: CD8+ T cells from peripheral blood mononuclear cells, taken after pregnancy. The receptors were gathered from a female donor with multiple sclerosis, enrolled in a pregnancy study.

This rearrangement joins TRBV19 to TRBJ2-5; maybe TRBD2 (5 bases). V lost 7 bases and J lost 14, with 17 bases in between. The CDR3 is made up of 11 amino acids. CDR1 LNHDA and CDR2 SQIVND come from the germline V gene (reference sequence). CDR3 nucleotides: TGTGCCAGTAAAGCCGGCGGGCGTACCTACTTC. Translated, it gives CASKAGGRTYF.

This chain connects TRBV4-1 to TRBJ1-5; possible D gene TRBD1, 6 bases. CDR1 and CDR2 (germline): MGHRA, YSYEKL. This CDR3 region has 15 residues. Trimming removed 1 base from V and 1 base from J, with 8 bases in between. The CDR3 bases are TGCGCCAGCAGCCAAGTGGGGGCCAGCAATCAGCCCCAGCATTTT. Translated: CASSQVGASNQPQHF.

V gene TRBV6-5 combines with J gene TRBJ2-5; 8 nucleotides agree with TRBD1. V gave up 5 bases and J gave up 1 base; unmatched junction bases: 3. CDR1 and CDR2 (germline): MNHEY, SVGAGI. The CDR3 consists of 14 residues. Written as DNA, the CDR3 is TGTGCCAGCAGTCGGACAGGGCCCCAAGAGACCCAGTACTTC. As protein: CASSRTGPQETQYF.

The V call is TRBV6-6, the J call TRBJ1-2; perhaps TRBD1 as D (6 bases). V lost 7 bases and J 1 base, leaving 13 bases between the germline ends. Per germline, CDR1 MNHNY and CDR2 SVGAGI (reference sequence). This CDR3 is built from 14 residues. The CDR3 is CASTATGLNYGYTF. The CDR3 coding sequence is TGTGCCAGCACCGCGACAGGCCTTAACTATGGCTACACCTTC.

This chain joins TRBV7-8 and TRBJ1-1; D is unresolved. Germline values: CDR1 SGHVS, CDR2 FQNEAQ. The V end lost 2 bases, the J end lost 4 bases, and 11 bases lay between the germline ends. This CDR3 has 14 residues. This CDR3 is CASSLIQYGTEAFF. Here the CDR3 DNA reads TGTGCCAGCAGCTTAATCCAATACGGCACTGAAGCTTTCTTT.

CDR3 region: CASSLEVQRGNEQFF. For the CDR3, the DNA is TGTGCCAGCAGCTTAGAGGTACAGAGAGGGAATGAGCAGTTCTTC. The V and J genes are TRBV11-2 and TRBJ2-1, with a tentative D call TRBD2 (5 bases). V gave up 0 bases and J gave up 7 bases, with 13 bases separating them. CDR1 is SGHAT and CDR2 is FQNNGV in the germline V gene. This CDR3 has 15 residues. Complete variable domain (other parts from reference TRBV11-2 and TRBJ2-1): EAGVAQSPRYKIIEKRQSVAFWCNPISGHATLYWYQQILGQGPKLLIQFQNNGVVDDSQLPKDRFSAERLKGVDSTLKIQPAKLEDSAVYLCASSLEVQRGNEQFFGPGTRLTVL.

The chain uses TRBV9 and TRBJ2-1, with TRBD2 matching over 9 bases. CDR1 and CDR2 from the germline V gene are SGDLS and YYNGEE. CDR3 length equals 16 residues. The trim removed 1 base at V and 7 bases at J, leaving 9 bases unmatched. DNA for the CDR3: TGTGCCAGCAGCGTAAACGTTGCGGGGGGGCCAAATGAGCAGTTCTTC. Translation: CASSVNVAGGPNEQFF. The variable domain in full, completed from reference TRBV9 and TRBJ2-1, reads DSGVTQTPKHLITATGQRVTLRCSPRSGDLSVYWYQQSLDQGLQFLIQYYNGEERAKGNILERFSAQQFPDLHSELNLSSLELGDSALYFCASSVNVAGGPNEQFFGPGTRLTVL.